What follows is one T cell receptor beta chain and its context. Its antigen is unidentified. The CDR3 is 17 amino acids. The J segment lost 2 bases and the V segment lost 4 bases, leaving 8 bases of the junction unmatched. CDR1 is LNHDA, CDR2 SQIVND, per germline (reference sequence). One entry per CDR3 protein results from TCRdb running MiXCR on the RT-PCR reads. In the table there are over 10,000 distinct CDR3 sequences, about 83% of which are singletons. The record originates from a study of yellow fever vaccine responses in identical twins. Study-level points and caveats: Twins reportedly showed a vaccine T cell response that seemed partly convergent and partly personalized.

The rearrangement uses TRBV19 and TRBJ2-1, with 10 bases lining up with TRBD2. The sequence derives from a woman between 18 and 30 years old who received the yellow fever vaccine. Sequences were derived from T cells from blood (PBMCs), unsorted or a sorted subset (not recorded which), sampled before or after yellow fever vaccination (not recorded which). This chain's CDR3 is CASSTPRSGGPYNEQFF. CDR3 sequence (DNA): TGTGCCAGTAGTACCCCCCGTAGCGGGGGGCCCTACAATGAGCAGTTCTTC.